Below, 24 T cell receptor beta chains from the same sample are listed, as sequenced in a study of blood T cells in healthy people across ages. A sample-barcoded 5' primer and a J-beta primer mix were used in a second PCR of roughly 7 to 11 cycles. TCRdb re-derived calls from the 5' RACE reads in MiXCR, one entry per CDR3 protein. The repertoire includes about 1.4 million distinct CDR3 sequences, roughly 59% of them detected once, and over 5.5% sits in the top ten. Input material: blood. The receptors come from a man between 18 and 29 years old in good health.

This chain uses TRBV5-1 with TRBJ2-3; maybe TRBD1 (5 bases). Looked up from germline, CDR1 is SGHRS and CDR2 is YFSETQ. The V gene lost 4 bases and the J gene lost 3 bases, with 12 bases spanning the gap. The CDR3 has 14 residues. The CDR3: CASSKGRETDTQYF. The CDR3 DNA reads TGCGCCAGCAGCAAGGGGCGCGAGACAGATACGCAGTATTTT. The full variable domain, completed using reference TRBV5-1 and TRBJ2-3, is KAGVTQTPRYLIKTRGQQVTLSCSPISGHRSVSWYQQTPGQGLQFLFEYFSETQRNKGNFPGRFSGRQFSNSRSEMNVSTLELGDSALYLCASSKGRETDTQYFGPGTRLTVL.

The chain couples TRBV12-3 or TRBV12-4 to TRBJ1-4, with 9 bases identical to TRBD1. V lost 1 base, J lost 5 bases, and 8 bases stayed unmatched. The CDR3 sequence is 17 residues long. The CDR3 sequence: CASSLDRGLRTNEKLFF. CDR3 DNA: TGTGCCAGCAGTTTAGACAGGGGGCTAAGAACGAATGAAAAACTGTTTTTT.

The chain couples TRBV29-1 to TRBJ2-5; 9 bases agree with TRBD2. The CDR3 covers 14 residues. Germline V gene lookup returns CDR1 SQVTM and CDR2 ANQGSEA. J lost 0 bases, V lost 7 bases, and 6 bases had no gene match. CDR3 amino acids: CSGFGLAYQETQYF. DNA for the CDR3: TGCAGCGGCTTCGGACTAGCGTACCAAGAGACCCAGTACTTC.

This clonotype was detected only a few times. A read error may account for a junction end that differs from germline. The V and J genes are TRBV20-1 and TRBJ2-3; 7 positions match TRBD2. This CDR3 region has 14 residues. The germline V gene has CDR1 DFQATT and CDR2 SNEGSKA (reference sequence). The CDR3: CSAREQAGTDTQYF. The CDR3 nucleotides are TGCAGCGCTAGGGAGCAAGCGGGAACAGATACGCAGTATTTT.

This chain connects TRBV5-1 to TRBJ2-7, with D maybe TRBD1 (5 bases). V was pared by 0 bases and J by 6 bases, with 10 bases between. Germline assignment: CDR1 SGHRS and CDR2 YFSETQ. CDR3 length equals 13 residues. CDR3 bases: TGCGCCAGCAGCTTGGCCAAGGGGCGCGAGCAGTACTTC. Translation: CASSLAKGREQYF.

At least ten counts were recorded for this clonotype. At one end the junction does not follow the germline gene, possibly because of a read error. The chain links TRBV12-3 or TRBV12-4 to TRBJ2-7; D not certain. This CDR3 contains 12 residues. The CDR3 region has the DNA TGTGCCAGCAGGTTAGGCAGCTACGAGCAGTACTTC. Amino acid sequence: CASRLGSYEQYF.

CDR3 coding DNA: TGTGCCAGCAGCTCGAGCCGGGGCCTACAAGAGACCCAGTACTTC. Its protein product is CASSSSRGLQETQYF. The chain uses TRBV7-9 and TRBJ2-5; D tentatively reads TRBD1 or TRBD2 (5 bases each). CDR1 and CDR2 (germline): SEHNR, FQNEAQ (reference sequence). The CDR3 totals 15 residues. V shed 4 bases and J shed 2 bases, with 14 bases lying between them.

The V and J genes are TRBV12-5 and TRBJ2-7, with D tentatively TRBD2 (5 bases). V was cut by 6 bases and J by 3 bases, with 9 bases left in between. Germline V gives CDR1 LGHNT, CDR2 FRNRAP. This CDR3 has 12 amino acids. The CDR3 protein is CASGADFYEQYF. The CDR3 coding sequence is TGTGCTAGTGGAGCGGACTTCTACGAGCAGTACTTC.

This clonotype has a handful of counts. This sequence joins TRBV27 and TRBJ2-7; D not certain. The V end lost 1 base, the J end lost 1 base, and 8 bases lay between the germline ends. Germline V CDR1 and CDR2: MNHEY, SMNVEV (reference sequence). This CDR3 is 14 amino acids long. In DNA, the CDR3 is TGTGCCAGCAGTTTATTAGGCAGGTCCTACGAGCAGTACTTC. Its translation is CASSLLGRSYEQYF.

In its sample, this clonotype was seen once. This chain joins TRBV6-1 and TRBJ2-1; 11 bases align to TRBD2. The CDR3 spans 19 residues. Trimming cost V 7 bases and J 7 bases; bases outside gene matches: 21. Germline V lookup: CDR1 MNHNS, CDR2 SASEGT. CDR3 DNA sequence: TGTGCCAGCAAGCCGGCCCAGTGGGATACCGGGACTAGCGGAAATGAGCAGTTCTTC. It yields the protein CASKPAQWDTGTSGNEQFF.

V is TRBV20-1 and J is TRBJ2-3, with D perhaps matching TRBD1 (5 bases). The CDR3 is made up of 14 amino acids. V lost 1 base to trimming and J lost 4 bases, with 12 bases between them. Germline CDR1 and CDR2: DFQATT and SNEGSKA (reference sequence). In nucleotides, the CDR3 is TGCAGTGCTAGAGTAGGGGTCGCCGCAGATACGCAGTATTTT. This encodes CSARVGVAADTQYF.

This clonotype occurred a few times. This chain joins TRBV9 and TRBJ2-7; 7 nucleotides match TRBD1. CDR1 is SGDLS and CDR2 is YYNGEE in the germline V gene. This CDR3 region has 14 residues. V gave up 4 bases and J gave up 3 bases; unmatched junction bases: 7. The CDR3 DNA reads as TGTGCCAGCAGCCCTTACCGGGACAGCTACGAGCAGTACTTC. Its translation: CASSPYRDSYEQYF.

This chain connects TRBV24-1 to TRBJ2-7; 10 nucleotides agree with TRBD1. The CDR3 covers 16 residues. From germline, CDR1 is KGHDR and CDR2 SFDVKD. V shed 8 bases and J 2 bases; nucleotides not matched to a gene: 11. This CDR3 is CATIQVRDRGPYEQYF. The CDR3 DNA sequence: TGTGCCACCATCCAAGTCCGGGACAGGGGCCCCTACGAGCAGTACTTC.

The CDR3 coding sequence is TGTGCCAGCAGTGTCTCAAGTGAGCAGTACTTC. It yields the protein CASSVSSEQYF. The chain recombines TRBV6-2 or TRBV6-3 with TRBJ2-7; no clear D. Germline CDR1 reads MNHEY; CDR2 reads SVGEGT. The V end lost 5 bases, the J end lost 7 bases, and 9 bases lay between the germline ends. The CDR3 loop spans 11 amino acids.

CDR3 amino acids: CASSSPGYSYEQYF. The CDR3 DNA sequence: TGTGCCAGCAGCTCCCCGGGCTATTCCTACGAGCAGTACTTC. The chain carries TRBV13 and TRBJ2-7; D not resolved. The V end lost 4 bases, the J end lost 1 base, and 11 bases lay between the germline ends. The CDR3 totals 14 residues. The germline V gene encodes CDR1 PRHDT and CDR2 FYEKMQ (reference sequence).

The CDR3 loop is CSVEDNGGDRGYEQYF. Here the CDR3 DNA reads TGCAGCGTTGAAGATAATGGGGGGGACAGGGGCTACGAGCAGTACTTC. This rearrangement joins TRBV29-1 to TRBJ2-7, with 10 bases lining up with TRBD1. V trimming: 0 bases; J trimming: 3 bases; junction bases outside the gene matches: 8. The V gene's germline CDR1 is SQVTM and CDR2 ANQGSEA. The CDR3 has 16 amino acids.

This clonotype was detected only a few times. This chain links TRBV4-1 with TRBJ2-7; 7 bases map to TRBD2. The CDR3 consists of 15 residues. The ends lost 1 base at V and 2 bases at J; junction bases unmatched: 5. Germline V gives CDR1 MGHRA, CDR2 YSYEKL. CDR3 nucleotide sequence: TGCGCCAGCAGCCAAGTTAGCGGGCGCCCCTACGAGCAGTACTTC. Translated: CASSQVSGRPYEQYF.

In DNA form, the CDR3 reads TGCAGCGTTGAAGGGAAAGGGGGCGGGTATGGCTACACCTTC. It yields the protein CSVEGKGGGYGYTF. The chain carries TRBV29-1 and TRBJ1-2; 7 nucleotides match TRBD1. The germline V gene has CDR1 SQVTM and CDR2 ANQGSEA. The CDR3 consists of 14 residues. V lost 1 base to trimming and J lost 5 bases; unmatched junction nucleotides: 7.

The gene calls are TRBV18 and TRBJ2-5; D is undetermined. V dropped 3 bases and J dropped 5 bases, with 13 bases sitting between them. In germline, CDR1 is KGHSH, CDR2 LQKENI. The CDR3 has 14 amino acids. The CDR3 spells CASSPGSWPETQYF. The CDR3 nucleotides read TGTGCCAGCTCACCGGGCAGTTGGCCGGAGACCCAGTACTTC.

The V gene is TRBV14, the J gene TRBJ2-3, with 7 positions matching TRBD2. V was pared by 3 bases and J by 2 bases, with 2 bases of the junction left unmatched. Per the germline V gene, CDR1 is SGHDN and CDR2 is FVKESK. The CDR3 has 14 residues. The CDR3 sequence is CASSQRGFTDTQYF. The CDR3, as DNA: TGTGCCAGCAGCCAGCGGGGGTTCACAGATACGCAGTATTTT.

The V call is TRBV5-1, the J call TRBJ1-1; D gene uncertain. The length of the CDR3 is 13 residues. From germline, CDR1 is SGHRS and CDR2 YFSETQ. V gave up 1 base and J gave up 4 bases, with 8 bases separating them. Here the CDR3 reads CASSLFGPTEAFF. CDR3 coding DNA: TGCGCCAGCAGCTTGTTCGGCCCCACTGAAGCTTTCTTT.

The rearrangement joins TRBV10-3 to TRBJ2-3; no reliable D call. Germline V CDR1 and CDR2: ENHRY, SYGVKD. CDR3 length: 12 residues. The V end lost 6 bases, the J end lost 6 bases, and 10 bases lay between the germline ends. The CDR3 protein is CAISAPGDTQYF. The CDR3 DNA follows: TGTGCCATCAGCGCCCCTGGGGATACGCAGTATTTT.

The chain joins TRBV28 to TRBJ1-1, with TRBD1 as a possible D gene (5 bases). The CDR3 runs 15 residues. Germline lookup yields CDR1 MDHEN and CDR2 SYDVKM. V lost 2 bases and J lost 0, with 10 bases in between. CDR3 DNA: TGTGCCAGCAGTTTAAGGCGGGGGATGAACACTGAAGCTTTCTTT. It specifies CASSLRRGMNTEAFF.

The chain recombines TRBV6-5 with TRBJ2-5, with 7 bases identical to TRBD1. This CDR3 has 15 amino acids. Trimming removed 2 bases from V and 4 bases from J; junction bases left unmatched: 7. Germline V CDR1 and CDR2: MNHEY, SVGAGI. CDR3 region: CASSYGGTVTETQYF. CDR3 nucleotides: TGTGCCAGCAGTTACGGTGGGACAGTAACAGAGACCCAGTACTTC.